This record covers a single T cell receptor beta chain. Its antigen is not identified. The cohort excluded patients with autoimmune disease history or systemic immunosuppression. Profiling relied on immunoSEQ multiplex PCR, and the TCRdb table lists in-frame clones only, not all of them. The table shows 80,000 to 100,000 clones, with over 85% occurring only once. Germline V gene lookup returns CDR1 MDHEN and CDR2 SYDVKM. The CDR3 loop spans 14 amino acids. The V and J ends lost 6 bases and 5 bases, in that order; junction bases with no gene match: 8. The data were taken from a study of OX40 agonist ivuxolimab in advanced cancers. Study as a whole: Hepatocellular carcinoma, melanoma, renal cell or head and neck cancer affected the dose-escalation patients. Points from the study as a whole: The work left the antigen specificity of expanded peripheral T cells undetermined.

The genes are TRBV28 and TRBJ2-7; 9 positions agree with TRBD1. The sequence was collected from an adult with an advanced solid tumor such as melanoma, head and neck, liver or kidney cancer. The source was CD4+ or CD8+ T cells sorted from blood, collected in a trial of the OX40 agonist ivuxolimab. CDR3 residues: CASSPRDRDDEQYF. The CDR3 DNA is TGTGCCAGCAGCCCCCGGGACAGGGACGACGAGCAGTACTTC.